This is a list of T cell receptor beta chains from one sample in a study of cytomegalovirus exposure and HLA in healthy donors. Here immunoSEQ multiplex PCR was the method, and the copy in TCRdb shows in-frame clones only, minus some. The profile covers some 120,000 clones, with 50% to 65% appearing a single time and nearly 9.5% taken by the ten largest. The source material was PBMCs. These receptors came from a woman between 35 and 50 years old in good health and CMV-seropositive. CDR3s include the opening cysteine and the closing phenylalanine or tryptophan. Fields, in order: V gene, CDR3 length, J gene, CDR3 protein.

TRBV18	19	TRBJ2-2	CASSPRLNADRGRTGELFF
TRBV5-1	15	TRBJ1-5	CASSLDSAGNQPQHF
TRBV7-2	13	TRBJ1-2	CASSSSPRYGYTF
TRBV19	15	TRBJ1-1	CASSINRNQNTEAFF
TRBV5-8	13	TRBJ1-1	CASSFPGRGIAFF
TRBV7-2	14	TRBJ2-7	CASGWTRGVYEQYF
TRBV19	13	TRBJ2-7	CASSSGKSYEQYF
TRBV7-9	15	TRBJ1-5	CASSCYRGKDQPQHF
TRBV27	14	TRBJ1-2	CASSSTGGYYGYTF
TRBV29-1	11	TRBJ1-2	CSVAGNYGYTF
TRBV19	13	TRBJ1-1	CASQRQGNTEAFF
TRBV5-1	17	TRBJ2-3	CASTYQRPGLAADTQYF